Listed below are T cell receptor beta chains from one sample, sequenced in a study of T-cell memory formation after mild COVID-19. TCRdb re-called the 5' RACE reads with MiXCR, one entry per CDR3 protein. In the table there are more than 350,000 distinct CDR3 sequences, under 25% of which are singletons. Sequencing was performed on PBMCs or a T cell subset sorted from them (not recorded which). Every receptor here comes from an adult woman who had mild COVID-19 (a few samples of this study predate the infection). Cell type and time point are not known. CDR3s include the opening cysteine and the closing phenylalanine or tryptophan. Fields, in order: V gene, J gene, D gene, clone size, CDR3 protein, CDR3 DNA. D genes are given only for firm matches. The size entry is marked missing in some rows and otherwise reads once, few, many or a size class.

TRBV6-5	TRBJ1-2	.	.	CASSSPVKSGRGYGYTF	TGTGCCAGCAGTTCTCCAGTAAAGTCCGGCCGCGGATATGGCTACACCTTC
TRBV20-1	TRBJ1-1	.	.	CSAKQLNTEAFF	TGCAGTGCTAAACAGTTGAACACTGAAGCTTTCTTT
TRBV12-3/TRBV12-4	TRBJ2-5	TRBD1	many	CASSQDRGSGETQYF	TGTGCCAGCAGTCAGGACAGGGGGTCTGGGGAGACCCAGTACTTC
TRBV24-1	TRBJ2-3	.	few	CATSDAGLITDTQYF	TGTGCCACCAGTGACGCCGGACTAATCACAGATACGCAGTATTTT
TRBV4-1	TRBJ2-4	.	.	CASSQSGTAGFLAKNIQYF	TGCGCCAGCAGCCAATCCGGGACTGCTGGGTTTTTAGCCAAAAACATTCAGTACTTC
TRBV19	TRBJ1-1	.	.	CASSIAAGSEAFF	TGTGCCAGTAGTATTGCGGCAGGCAGTGAAGCTTTCTTT
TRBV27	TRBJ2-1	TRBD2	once	CASSFLAVDGGEQFF	TGTGCCAGCAGTTTTCTAGCGGTCGACGGCGGTGAGCAGTTCTTC
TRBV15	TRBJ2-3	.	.	CATSTPGPGFTDTQYF	TGTGCCACCAGCACACCGGGACCCGGATTCACGGATACGCAGTATTTT
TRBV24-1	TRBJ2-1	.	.	CATSVGRVGYNEQFF	TGTGCCACCAGTGTCGGGCGGGTAGGATACAATGAGCAGTTCTTC
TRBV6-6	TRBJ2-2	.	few	CASSSQTDIPLNTGELFF	TGTGCCAGCAGTTCCCAAACGGACATCCCCTTGAACACCGGGGAGCTGTTTTTT
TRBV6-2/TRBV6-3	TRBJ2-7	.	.	CASRRDWYEQYF	TGTGCCAGCAGGCGCGACTGGTACGAGCAGTACTTC
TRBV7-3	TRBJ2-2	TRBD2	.	CASSSSGRARGELFF	TGTGCCAGCAGCTCTAGCGGGAGGGCACGTGGGGAGCTGTTTTTT
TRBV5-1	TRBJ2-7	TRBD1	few	CASSRQGQGIHEQYF	TGCGCCAGCAGCCGACAAGGACAGGGGATCCACGAGCAGTACTTC
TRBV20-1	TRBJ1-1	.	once	CSAPGVQNTEAFF	TGCAGTGCACCCGGGGTTCAGAACACTGAAGCTTTCTTT
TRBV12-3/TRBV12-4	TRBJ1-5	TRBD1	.	CASSRGGREKPQHF	TGTGCCAGCAGCCGAGGGGGCAGGGAAAAGCCCCAGCATTTT
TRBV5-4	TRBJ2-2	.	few	CASSFSASGELFF	TGTGCCAGCAGCTTTTCAGCCTCCGGGGAGCTGTTTTTT
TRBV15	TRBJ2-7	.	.	CATSSTDSYEQYF	TGTGCCACCAGCAGTACTGACAGCTACGAGCAGTACTTC
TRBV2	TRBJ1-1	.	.	CASPRGTPNTEAFF	TGTGCCAGCCCTCGGGGGACTCCGAACACTGAAGCTTTCTTT
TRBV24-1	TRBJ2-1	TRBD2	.	CATSDSRSGGRGSYNEQFF	TGTGCCACCAGTGATTCCCGGTCAGGCGGGAGAGGTTCGTACAATGAGCAGTTCTTC
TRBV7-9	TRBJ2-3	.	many	CASSFQGDTQYF	TGTGCCAGCAGCTTCCAGGGGGATACGCAGTATTTT
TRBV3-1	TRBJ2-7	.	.	CASSLLSGTEQYF	TGTGCCAGCAGCCTCCTTTCAGGGACCGAGCAGTACTTC
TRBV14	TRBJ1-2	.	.	CASSRAGEYGYTF	TGTGCCAGCAGCCGGGCAGGGGAGTATGGCTACACCTTC
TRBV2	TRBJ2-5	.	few	CASSERQLQETQYF	TGTGCCAGCAGTGAGCGGCAGCTCCAAGAGACCCAGTACTTC